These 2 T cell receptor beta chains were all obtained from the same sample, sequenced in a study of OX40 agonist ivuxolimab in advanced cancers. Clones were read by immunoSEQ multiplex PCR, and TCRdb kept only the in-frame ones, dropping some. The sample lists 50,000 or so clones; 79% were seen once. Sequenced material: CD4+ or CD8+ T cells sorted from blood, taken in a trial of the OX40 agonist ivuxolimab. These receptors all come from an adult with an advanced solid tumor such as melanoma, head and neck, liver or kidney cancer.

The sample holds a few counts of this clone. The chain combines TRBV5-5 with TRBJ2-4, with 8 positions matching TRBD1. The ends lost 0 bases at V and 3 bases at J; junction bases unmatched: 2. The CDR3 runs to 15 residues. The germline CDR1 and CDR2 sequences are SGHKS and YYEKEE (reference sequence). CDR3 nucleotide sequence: TGTGCCAGCAGCTTGGGGACAGGGTTCAAAAACATTCAGTACTTC. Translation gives CASSLGTGFKNIQYF.

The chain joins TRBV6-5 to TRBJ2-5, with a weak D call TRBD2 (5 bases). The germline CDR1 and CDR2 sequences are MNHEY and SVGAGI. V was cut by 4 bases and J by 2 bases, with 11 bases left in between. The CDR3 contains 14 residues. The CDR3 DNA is TGTGCCAGCAGTTCGCCGGGAAGACAAGAGACCCAGTACTTC. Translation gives CASSSPGRQETQYF.